Listed below are T cell receptor beta chains from one sample, sequenced in a study of cytomegalovirus exposure and HLA in healthy donors. Profiled with immunoSEQ multiplex PCR; TCRdb holds only in-frame clones, not every one. In the table there are around 200,000 clones, roughly four fifths of which are singletons. The sequenced material came from PBMCs. The receptors here all came from a woman aged 40-49 years in good health and CMV-seronegative. Both conserved end residues are part of each CDR3. D genes are given only for firm matches. Clone size is shown for a subset of rows, as once, few, many or a class of expanded clone.

v_call	j_call	d_call	cdr3_length	clone_size	cdr3_nt	cdr3_aa
TRBV6-5	TRBJ2-1	-	15	-	TGTGCCAGCAGCCCTACGCGGGGCATCCACAATGAGCAGTTCTTC	CASSPTRGIHNEQFF
TRBV2	TRBJ2-7	-	12	few	TGTGCCAGCAGTGTACTACCCTACGAGCAGTACTTC	CASSVLPYEQYF
TRBV7-9	TRBJ2-6	-	16	few	TGTTCCAGCAGCGCCCAGGGGTTTACTGGGGCCAACGTCCTGACTTTC	CSSSAQGFTGANVLTF
TRBV11-2	TRBJ2-2	-	14	-	TGTGCCAGCAGCTTAGACAGGCACACCGGGGAGCTGTTTTTT	CASSLDRHTGELFF
TRBV5-1	TRBJ1-1	-	12	-	TGCGCCAGCAGCTTGGACAGTACTGAAGCTTTCTTT	CASSLDSTEAFF
TRBV10-3	TRBJ1-1	-	14	-	TGTGCCATCAGTGGGCGGGAGGGTGGGACTGAAGCTTTCTTT	CAISGREGGTEAFF
TRBV7-3	TRBJ2-1	-	14	once	TGTGCCAGCAGCTTAAGAGGGTTCTACAATGAGCAGTTCTTC	CASSLRGFYNEQFF
TRBV7-9	TRBJ2-7	-	13	-	TGTGCCAGCAGCGAGGGAGCAGCAGCTAGACAGTACTTC	CASSEGAAARQYF
TRBV5-4	TRBJ2-1	-	14	few	TGTGCCAGCAGTTTCAGATACAGGGTGGATGAGCAGTTCTTC	CASSFRYRVDEQFF
TRBV4-1	TRBJ2-5	-	14	-	TGCGCCAGCAGCCAAGAACGGACTGGCGAGACCCAGTACTTC	CASSQERTGETQYF
TRBV5-1	TRBJ2-1	TRBD2	16	-	TGCGCCAGCAGCTCACTTGGTAGCGGGGGGACATACCAGCAGTTCTTC	CASSSLGSGGTYQQFF
TRBV28	TRBJ2-7	-	13	-	TGTGCCAGCAGTTCCCGAGGGGGTCACGAGCAGTACTTC	CASSSRGGHEQYF
TRBV4-3	TRBJ2-3	-	14	once	TGCGCCAGCAGCCTTGACGGGAGAGAGGATACGCAGTATTTT	CASSLDGREDTQYF
TRBV7-9	TRBJ2-5	-	12	-	TGTGCCAGCAGCCAGACAGAAGAGACCCAGTACTTC	CASSQTEETQYF
TRBV9	TRBJ2-1	TRBD1	15	-	TGTGCCAGCAGCGTAGTGACAGGGGGGTACAATGAGCAGTTCTTC	CASSVVTGGYNEQFF
TRBV7-2	TRBJ2-7	TRBD1	16	-	TGTGCCAGCAGTTTGATAGGGGCAGGGGGCAAGTACGAGCAGTACTTC	CASSLIGAGGKYEQYF
TRBV28	TRBJ2-7	TRBD1	14	-	TGTGCCAGCAGTTTCGGGACAGGCTCCTACGAGCAGTACTTC	CASSFGTGSYEQYF
TRBV15	TRBJ1-1	-	13	few	TGTGCCACCAGCAGAGATCTGCGGTTTGAAGCTTTCTTT	CATSRDLRFEAFF
TRBV19	TRBJ2-1	TRBD2	17	-	TGTGCCAGTAGTGGTACTAGCGGGGGGGCCTCCTACAATGAGCAGTTCTTC	CASSGTSGGASYNEQFF
TRBV30	TRBJ1-5	-	14	few	TGTGCCTGGAGCGGGGGAGGGACGGCTCAGCCCCAGCATTTT	CAWSGGGTAQPQHF
TRBV2	TRBJ2-3	TRBD2	15	-	TGTGCCAGCAGTGTTAGCGGGGGTACTTTAGATACGCAGTATTTT	CASSVSGGTLDTQYF
TRBV2	TRBJ2-7	-	14	once	TGTGCCAGCAGTGAAGCTCGGTCGGGCTACGAGCAGTACTTC	CASSEARSGYEQYF
TRBV7-9	TRBJ2-7	TRBD2	15	-	TGTGCCAGCAGCTCCGCCGGGGGGGGGTCTGGCGAGCAGTACTTC	CASSSAGGGSGEQYF
TRBV7-2	TRBJ1-2	-	13	-	TGTGCCAGCAGCTTGGAGAGAGCGGGGACCTACACCTTC	CASSLERAGTYTF
TRBV7-9	TRBJ1-1	-	11	few	TGTGCCAGCAGCACAAACACTGAAGCTTTCTTT	CASSTNTEAFF
TRBV7-3	TRBJ1-5	-	13	-	TGTGCCAGCAGCTTGGGGAGGGGGCAGCCCCAGCATTTT	CASSLGRGQPQHF
TRBV7-8	TRBJ2-1	-	14	-	TGTGCCAGCAGTCTGTCCCCGGGGAACAATGAGCAGTTCTTC	CASSLSPGNNEQFF
TRBV19	TRBJ2-2	-	15	-	TGTGCCAGTTCCCAGCTCGGACTCCTAACCGGGGAGCTGTTTTTT	CASSQLGLLTGELFF
TRBV5-6	TRBJ2-5	-	14	-	TGTGCCAGCAGCTTAGAAGGCAGAGGAGAGACCCAGTACTTC	CASSLEGRGETQYF
TRBV5-6	TRBJ2-3	TRBD2	19	-	TGTGCCAGCAGCCCCCTGACTAGCGGGGATAGGGCTAGCACAGATACGCAGTATTTT	CASSPLTSGDRASTDTQYF
TRBV25-1	TRBJ1-1	-	11	-	TGTGCCAGCATCGGGAACACTGAAGCTTTCTTT	CASIGNTEAFF
TRBV7-2	TRBJ1-4	TRBD1	15	-	TGTGCCAGCAGCTTTGGGACAGGGGCACGGGAAAAACTGTTTTTT	CASSFGTGAREKLFF
TRBV2	TRBJ2-2	-	14	-	TGTGCCAGCAGTGGGTCAGCGAACACCGGGGAGCTGTTTTTT	CASSGSANTGELFF
TRBV6-5	TRBJ1-1	-	14	-	TGTGCCAGCAGTTACCGGGGGGCCCCCACTGAAGCTTTCTTT	CASSYRGAPTEAFF
TRBV5-4	TRBJ2-1	-	15	-	TGTGCCAGCAGCCTACCTACCGGGGTTGCCAATGAGCAGTTCTTC	CASSLPTGVANEQFF
TRBV18	TRBJ2-4	-	19	-	TGTGCCAGCTCGTTATTCGGGACTCCACGGCCGGGTGCCAAAAACATTCAGTACTTC	CASSLFGTPRPGAKNIQYF
TRBV6-6	TRBJ2-3	-	13	once	TGTGCCAGCAGTTACAATCGGGGAGATACGCAGTATTTT	CASSYNRGDTQYF
TRBV19	TRBJ1-1	TRBD1	15	-	TGTGCCAGTAGTATAGACCGGACAGGGCACACTGAAGCTTTCTTT	CASSIDRTGHTEAFF
TRBV5-1	TRBJ2-7	-	13	-	TGCGCCAGCAGCTTGGAAAATCTCTACGAGCAGTACTTC	CASSLENLYEQYF
TRBV10-3	TRBJ2-2	-	15	-	TGTGCCACCCCTATAGGGGGGGGGAACACCGGGGAGCTGTTTTTT	CATPIGGGNTGELFF
TRBV5-4	TRBJ2-5	TRBD1	13	once	TGTGCCAGCCATAAGGGGGCCGGGGAGACCCAGTACTTC	CASHKGAGETQYF
TRBV2	TRBJ1-6	-	16	-	TGTGCCAGCAGTGAATCCATAGGCCCCGGGATTTCACCCCTCCACTTT	CASSESIGPGISPLHF
TRBV6-1	TRBJ2-1	TRBD2	15	-	TGTGCCAGCAGTGAAAGGGGAGGGTCGGGAAATGAGCAGTTCTTC	CASSERGGSGNEQFF
TRBV18	TRBJ1-1	-	14	-	TGTGCCAGCTCCGACGGACAACCGAACACTGAAGCTTTCTTT	CASSDGQPNTEAFF
TRBV15	TRBJ1-2	-	14	-	TGTGCCACCAGCAGAGATGCGGGACTCTATGGCTACACCTTC	CATSRDAGLYGYTF
TRBV19	TRBJ2-4	-	13	-	TGTGCCAGTAGTCCACTTGCCAAAAACATTCAGTACTTC	CASSPLAKNIQYF
TRBV4-1	TRBJ2-4	TRBD2	11	few	TGCGCCAGCAGCCAAGGGGGACTAGAGTACTTC	CASSQGGLEYF
TRBV7-2	TRBJ2-1	TRBD2	14	-	TGTGCCAGCAGCTTCGGGGGGGCCCTCAATGAGCAGTTCTTC	CASSFGGALNEQFF
TRBV28	TRBJ2-2	-	14	-	TGTGCCAGCTCCCATCAGGGGATGGGCGGGGAGCTGTTTTTT	CASSHQGMGGELFF
TRBV5-4	TRBJ2-2	TRBD2	15	-	TGTGCCAGCAGTCTAGCGGGGGCGAACACCGGGGAGCTGTTTTTT	CASSLAGANTGELFF